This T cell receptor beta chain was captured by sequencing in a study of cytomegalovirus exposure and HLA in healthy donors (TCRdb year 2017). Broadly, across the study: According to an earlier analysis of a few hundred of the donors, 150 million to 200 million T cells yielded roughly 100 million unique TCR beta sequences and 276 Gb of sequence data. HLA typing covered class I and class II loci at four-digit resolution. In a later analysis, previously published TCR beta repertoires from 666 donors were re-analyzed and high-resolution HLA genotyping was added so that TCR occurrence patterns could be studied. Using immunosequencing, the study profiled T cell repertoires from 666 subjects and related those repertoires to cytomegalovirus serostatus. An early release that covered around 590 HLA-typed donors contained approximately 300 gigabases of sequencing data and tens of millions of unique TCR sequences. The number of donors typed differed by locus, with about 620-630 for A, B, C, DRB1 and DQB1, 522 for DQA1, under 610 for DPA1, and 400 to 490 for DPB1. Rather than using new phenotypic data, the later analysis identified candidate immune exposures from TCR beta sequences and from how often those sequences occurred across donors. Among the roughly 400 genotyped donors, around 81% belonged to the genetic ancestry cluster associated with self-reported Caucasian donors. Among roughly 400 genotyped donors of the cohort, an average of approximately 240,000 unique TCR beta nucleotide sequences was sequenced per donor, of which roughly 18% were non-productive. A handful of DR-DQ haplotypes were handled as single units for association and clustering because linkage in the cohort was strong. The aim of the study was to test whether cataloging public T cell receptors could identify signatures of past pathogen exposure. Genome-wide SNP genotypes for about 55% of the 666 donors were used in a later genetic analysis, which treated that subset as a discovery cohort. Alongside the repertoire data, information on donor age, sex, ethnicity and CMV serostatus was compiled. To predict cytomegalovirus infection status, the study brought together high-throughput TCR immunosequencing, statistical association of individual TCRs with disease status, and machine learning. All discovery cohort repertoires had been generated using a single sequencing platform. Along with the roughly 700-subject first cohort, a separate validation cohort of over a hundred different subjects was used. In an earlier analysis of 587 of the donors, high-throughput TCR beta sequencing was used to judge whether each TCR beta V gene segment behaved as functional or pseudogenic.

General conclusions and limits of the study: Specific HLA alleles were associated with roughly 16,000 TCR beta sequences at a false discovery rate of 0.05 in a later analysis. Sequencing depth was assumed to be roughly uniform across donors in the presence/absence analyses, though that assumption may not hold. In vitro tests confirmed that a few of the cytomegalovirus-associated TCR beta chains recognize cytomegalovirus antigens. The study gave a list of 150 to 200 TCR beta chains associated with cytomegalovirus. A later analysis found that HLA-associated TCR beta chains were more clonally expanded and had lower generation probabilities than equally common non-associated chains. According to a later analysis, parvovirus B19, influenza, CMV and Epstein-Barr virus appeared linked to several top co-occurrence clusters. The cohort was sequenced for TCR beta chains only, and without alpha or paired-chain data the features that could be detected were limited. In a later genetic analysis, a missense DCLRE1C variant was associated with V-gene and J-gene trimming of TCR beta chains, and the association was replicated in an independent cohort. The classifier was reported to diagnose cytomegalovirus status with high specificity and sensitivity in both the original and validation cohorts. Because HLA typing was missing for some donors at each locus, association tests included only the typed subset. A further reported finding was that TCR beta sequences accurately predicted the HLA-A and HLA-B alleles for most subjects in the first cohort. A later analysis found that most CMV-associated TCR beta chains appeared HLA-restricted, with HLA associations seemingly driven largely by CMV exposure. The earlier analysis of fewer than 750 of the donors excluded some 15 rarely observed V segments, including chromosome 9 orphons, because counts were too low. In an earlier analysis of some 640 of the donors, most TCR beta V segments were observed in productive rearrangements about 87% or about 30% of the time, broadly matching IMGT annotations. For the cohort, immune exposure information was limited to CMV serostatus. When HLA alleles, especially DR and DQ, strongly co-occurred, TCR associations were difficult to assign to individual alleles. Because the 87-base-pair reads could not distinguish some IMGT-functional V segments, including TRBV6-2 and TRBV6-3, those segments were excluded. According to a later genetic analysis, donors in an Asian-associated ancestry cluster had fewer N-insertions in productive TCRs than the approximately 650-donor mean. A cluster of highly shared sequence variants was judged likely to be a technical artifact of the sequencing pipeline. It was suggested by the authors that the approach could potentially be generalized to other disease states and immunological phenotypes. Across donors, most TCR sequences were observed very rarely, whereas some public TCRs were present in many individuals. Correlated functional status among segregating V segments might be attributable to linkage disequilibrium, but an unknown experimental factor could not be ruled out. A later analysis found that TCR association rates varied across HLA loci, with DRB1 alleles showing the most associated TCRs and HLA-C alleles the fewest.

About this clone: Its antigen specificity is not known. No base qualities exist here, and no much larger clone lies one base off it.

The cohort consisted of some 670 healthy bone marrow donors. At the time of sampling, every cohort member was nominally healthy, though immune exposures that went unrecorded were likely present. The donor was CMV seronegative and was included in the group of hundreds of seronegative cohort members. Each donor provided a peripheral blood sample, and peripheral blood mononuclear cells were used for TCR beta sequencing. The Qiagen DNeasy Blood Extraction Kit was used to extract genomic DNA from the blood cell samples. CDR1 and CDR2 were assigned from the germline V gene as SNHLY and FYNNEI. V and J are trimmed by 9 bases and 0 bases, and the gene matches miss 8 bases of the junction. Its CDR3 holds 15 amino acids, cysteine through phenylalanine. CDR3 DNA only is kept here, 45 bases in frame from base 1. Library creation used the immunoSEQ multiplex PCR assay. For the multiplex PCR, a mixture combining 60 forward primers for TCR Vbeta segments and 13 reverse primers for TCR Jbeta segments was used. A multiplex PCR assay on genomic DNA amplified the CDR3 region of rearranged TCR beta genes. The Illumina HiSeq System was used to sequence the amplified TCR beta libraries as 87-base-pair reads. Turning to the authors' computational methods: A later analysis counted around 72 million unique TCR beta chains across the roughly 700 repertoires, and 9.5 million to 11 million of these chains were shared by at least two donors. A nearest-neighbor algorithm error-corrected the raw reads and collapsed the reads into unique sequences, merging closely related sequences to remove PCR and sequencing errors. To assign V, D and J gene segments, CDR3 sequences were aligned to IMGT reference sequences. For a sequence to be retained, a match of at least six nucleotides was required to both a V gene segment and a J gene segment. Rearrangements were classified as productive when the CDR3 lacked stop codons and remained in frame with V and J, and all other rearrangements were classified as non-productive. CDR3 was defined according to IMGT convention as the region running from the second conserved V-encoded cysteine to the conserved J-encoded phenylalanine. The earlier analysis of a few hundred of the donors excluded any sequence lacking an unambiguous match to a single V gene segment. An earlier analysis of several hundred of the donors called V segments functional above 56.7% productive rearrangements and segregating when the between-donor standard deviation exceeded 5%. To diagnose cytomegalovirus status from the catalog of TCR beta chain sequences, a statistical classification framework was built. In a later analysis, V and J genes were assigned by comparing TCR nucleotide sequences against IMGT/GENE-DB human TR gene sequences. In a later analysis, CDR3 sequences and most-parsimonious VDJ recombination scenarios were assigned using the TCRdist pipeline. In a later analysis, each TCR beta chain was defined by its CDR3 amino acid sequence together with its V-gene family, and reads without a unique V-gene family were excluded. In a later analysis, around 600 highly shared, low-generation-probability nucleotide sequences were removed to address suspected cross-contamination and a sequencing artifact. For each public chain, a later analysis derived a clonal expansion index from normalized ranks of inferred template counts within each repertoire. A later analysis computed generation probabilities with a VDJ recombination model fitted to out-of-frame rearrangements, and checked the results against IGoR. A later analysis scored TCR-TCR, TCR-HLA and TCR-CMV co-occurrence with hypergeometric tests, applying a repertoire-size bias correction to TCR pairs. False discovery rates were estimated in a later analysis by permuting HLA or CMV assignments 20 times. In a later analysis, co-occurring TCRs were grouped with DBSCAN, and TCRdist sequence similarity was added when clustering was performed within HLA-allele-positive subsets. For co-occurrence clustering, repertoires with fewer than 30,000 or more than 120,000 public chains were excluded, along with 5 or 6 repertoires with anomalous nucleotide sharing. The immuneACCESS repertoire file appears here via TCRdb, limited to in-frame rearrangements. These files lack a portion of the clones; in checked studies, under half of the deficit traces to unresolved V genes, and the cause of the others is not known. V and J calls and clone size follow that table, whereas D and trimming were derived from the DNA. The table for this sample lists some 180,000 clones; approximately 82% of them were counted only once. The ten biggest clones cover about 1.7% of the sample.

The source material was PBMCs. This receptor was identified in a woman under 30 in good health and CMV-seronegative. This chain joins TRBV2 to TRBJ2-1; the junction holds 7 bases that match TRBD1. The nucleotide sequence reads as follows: TGTGCCAGTAGCACAGGGGCTTACTCCTACAATGAGCAGTTCTTC. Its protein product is CASSTGAYSYNEQFF.